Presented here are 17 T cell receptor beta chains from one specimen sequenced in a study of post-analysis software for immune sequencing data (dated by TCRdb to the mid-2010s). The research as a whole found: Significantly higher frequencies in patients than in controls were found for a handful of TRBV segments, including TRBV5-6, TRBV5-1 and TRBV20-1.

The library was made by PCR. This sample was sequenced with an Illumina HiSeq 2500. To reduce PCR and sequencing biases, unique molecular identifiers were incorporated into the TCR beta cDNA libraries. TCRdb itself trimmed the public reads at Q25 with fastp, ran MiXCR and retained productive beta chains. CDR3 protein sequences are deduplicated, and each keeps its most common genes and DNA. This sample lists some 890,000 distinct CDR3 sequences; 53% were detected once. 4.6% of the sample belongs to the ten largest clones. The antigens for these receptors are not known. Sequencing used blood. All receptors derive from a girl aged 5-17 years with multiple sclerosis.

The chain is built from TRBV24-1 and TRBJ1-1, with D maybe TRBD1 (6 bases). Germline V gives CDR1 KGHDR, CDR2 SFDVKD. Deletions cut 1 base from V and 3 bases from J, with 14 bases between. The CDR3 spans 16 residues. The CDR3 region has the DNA TGTGCCACCAGTGATTTTCGGACAGTCGAGGACACTGAAGCTTTCTTT. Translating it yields CATSDFRTVEDTEAFF.

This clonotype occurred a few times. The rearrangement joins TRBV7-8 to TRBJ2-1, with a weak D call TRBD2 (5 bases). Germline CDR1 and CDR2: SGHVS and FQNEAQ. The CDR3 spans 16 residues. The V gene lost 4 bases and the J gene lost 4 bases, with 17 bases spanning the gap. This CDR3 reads CASSSGETMGYNEQFF. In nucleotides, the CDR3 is TGTGCCAGCAGCTCCGGTGAGACTATGGGTTACAATGAGCAGTTCTTC. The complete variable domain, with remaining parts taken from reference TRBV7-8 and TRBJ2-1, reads GAGVSQSPRYKVAKRGQDVALRCDPISGHVSLFWYQQALGQGPEFLTYFQNEAQLDKSGLPSDRFFAERPEGSVSTLKIQRTQQEDSAVYLCASSSGETMGYNEQFFGPGTRLTVL.

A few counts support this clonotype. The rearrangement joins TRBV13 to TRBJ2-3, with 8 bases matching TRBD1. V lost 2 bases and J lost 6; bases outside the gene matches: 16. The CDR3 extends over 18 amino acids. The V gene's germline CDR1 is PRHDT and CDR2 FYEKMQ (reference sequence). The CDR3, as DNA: TGTGCCAGCAGCTTACGGTTGGAGACAGGGGCGTACGGTGATACGCAGTATTTT. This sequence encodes CASSLRLETGAYGDTQYF.

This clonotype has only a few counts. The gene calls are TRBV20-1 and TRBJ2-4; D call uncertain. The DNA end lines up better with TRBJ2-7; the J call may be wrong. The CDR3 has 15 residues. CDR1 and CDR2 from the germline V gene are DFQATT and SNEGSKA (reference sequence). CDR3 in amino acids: CSAPAMRDSAYEQYF. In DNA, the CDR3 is TGCAGTGCCCCAGCCATGAGAGACTCTGCCTACGAGCAGTACTTC.

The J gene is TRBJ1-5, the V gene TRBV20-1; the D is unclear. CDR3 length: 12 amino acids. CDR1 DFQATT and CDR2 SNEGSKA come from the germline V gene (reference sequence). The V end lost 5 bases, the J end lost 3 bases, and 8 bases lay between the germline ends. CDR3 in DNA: TGCAGTGCTCAGGATCCCAATCAGCCCCAGCATTTT. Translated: CSAQDPNQPQHF.

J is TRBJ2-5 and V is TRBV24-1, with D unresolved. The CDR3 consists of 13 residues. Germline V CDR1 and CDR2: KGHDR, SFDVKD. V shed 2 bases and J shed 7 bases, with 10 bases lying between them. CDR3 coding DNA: TGTGCCACCAGTGATTCTACTTCAGCGACCCAGTACTTC. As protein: CATSDSTSATQYF.

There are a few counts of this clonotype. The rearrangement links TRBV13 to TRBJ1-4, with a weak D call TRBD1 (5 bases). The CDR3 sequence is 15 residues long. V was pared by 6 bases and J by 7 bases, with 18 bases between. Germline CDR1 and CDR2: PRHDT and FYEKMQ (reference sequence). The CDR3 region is CASSSNGAAGEKLFF. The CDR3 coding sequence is TGTGCCAGCAGTTCGAACGGGGCGGCCGGTGAAAAACTGTTTTTT.

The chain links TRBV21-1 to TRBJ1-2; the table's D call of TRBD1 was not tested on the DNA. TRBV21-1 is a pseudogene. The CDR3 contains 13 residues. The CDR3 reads CASRRGQRYGYTF. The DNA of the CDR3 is TGTGCCAGCCGGAGAGGACAGCGCTATGGCTACACCTTC.

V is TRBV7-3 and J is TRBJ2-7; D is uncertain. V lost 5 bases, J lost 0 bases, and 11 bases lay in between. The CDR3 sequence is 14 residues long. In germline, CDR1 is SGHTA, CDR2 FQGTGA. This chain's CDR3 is CASSPQWNSYEQYF. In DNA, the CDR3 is TGTGCCAGCAGCCCCCAGTGGAACTCCTACGAGCAGTACTTC.

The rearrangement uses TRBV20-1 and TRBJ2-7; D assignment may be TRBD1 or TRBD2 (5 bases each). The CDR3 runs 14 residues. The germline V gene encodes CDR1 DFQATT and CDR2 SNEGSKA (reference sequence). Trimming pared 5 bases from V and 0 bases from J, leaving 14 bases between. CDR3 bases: TGCAGTGCTCCCTCCGGGACGGGCTCCTACGAGCAGTACTTC. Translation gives CSAPSGTGSYEQYF.

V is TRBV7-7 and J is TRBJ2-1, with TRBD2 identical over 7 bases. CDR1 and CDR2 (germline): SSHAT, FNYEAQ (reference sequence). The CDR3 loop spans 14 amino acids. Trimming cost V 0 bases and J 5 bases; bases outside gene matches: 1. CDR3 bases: TGTGCCAGCAGCTTAGCTAGCGGGCACAATGAGCAGTTCTTC. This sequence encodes CASSLASGHNEQFF.

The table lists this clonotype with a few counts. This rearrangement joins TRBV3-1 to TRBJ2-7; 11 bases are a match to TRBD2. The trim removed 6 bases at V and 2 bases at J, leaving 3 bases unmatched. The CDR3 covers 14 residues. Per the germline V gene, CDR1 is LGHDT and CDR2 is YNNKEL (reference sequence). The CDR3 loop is CASSQGLAAYEQYF. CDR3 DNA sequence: TGTGCCAGCAGTCAGGGACTAGCGGCCTACGAGCAGTACTTC.

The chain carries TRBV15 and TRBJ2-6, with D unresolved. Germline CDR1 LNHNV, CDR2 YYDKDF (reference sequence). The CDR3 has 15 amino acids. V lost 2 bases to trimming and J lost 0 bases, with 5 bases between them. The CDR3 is CATSRSSSGANVLTF. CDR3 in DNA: TGTGCCACCAGCAGATCGTCCTCTGGGGCCAACGTCCTGACTTTC.

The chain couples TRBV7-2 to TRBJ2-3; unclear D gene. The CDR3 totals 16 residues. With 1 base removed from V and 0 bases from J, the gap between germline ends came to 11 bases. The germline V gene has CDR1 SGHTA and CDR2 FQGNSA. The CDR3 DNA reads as TGTGCCAGCAGCTTAGACTTCTCCTCTAGCACAGATACGCAGTATTTT. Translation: CASSLDFSSSTDTQYF.

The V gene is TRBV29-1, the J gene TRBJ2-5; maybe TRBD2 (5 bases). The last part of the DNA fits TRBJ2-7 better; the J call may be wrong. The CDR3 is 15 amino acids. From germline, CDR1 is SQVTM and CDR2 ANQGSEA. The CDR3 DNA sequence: TGCAGCGTTGAAGATGAAGCTAGCCCTAGATCCGAGCAGTACTTC. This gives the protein CSVEDEASPRSEQYF.

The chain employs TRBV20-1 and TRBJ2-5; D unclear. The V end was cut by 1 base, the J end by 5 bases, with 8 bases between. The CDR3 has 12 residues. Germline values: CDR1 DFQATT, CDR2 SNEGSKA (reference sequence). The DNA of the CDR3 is TGCAGTGCTAGAGCGGCACTGGAGACCCAGTACTTC. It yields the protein CSARAALETQYF.

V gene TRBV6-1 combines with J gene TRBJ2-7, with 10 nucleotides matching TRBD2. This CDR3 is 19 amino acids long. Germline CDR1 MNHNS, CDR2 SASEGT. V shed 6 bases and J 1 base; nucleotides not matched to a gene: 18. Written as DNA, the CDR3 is TGTGCCAGCAGACCCCTGGTGGAAGCGGGAGGGGGATTTTCCTACGAGCAGTACTTC. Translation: CASRPLVEAGGGFSYEQYF.